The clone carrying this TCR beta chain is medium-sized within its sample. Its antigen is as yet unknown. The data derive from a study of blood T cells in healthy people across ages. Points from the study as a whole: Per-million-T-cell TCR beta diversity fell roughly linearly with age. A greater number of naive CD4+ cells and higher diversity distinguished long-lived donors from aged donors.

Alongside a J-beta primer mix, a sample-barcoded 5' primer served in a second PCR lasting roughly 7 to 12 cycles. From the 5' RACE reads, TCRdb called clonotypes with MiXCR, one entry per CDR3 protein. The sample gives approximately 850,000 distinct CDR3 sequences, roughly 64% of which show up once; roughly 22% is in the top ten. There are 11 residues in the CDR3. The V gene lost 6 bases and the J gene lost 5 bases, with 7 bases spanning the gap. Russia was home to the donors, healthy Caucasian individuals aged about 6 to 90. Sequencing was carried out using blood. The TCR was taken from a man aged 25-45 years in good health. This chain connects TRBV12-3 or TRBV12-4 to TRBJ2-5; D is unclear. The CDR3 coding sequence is TGTGCCAGCAGCCTTGGGGAGACCCAGTACTTC. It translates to CASSLGETQYF.